This T cell receptor beta chain is from a study of shared clonotypes between healthy human individuals. Study observations and caveats: Clonotypes not shared had lower generation probabilities than those common to all four donors.

Trimming took 9 bases from V and 8 from J; bases not matched to a gene: 11. This CDR3 has 13 amino acids. From germline, CDR1 is SNHLY and CDR2 FYNNEI. A single count supports this clone. Its target is unknown. In the naive CD8 group, cells lacked CD45RO and were positively selected for CCR7, so terminally differentiated effector memory CD45RA+ cells were left out. All the donors were Caucasian adults who lived in Nashville, Tennessee. Produced via immunoSEQ multiplex PCR; TCRdb's table is partial and in-frame only. The sample records roughly 890,000 clones, more than 85% being singletons. The chain joins TRBV2 to TRBJ1-2, with 8 bases that match TRBD1. Material for sequencing was naive CD8+ T cells sorted from blood. This TCR was recovered from a man aged 25-45 years in good health. The CDR3 DNA reads as TGTGCCAGTACTTATCCAGGGGGCGAGGGCTACACCTTC. The encoded protein is CASTYPGGEGYTF.